Sequencing of this T cell receptor (beta chain) was carried out in a study of early T cells in non-severe SARS-CoV-2 infection. Study overall: Bulk RNA taken from unsorted whole blood was sequenced, leaving chains unpaired.

In TCRdb, the 5' RACE reads were re-called with MiXCR into one record per CDR3 protein. The data hold some 88,000 distinct CDR3 sequences, with around 16% observed a single time. This clonotype showed up just a few times. Sequencing used whole blood, obtained at baseline. The TCR originated in an adult who was a healthcare worker with PCR-confirmed SARS-CoV-2 infection or an uninfected control (not recorded which).

The CDR3 DNA sequence: TGCAGTGCTAGTAGGGCAAATGAGCAGTTCTTC. It translates to CSASRANEQFF. This chain links TRBV20-1 with TRBJ2-1; no definite D call. Trimming removed 3 bases at V and 7 bases at J, with 7 bases between. The CDR3 sequence is 11 residues long. Looked up from germline, CDR1 is DFQATT and CDR2 is SNEGSKA (reference sequence).